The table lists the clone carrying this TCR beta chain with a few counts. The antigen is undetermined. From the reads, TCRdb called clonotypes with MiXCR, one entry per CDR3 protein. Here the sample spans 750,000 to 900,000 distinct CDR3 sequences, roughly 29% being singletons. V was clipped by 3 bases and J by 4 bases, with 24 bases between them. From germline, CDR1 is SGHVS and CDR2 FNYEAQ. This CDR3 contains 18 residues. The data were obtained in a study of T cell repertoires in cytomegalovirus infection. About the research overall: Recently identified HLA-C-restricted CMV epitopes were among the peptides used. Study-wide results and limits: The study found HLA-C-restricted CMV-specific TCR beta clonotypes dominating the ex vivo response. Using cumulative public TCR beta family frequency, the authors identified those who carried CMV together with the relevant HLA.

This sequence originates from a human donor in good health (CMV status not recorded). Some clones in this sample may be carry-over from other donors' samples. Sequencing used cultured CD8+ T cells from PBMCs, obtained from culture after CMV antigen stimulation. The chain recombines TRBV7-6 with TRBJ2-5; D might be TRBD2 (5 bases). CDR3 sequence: CASSFTPLNSGGGETQYF. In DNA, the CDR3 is TGTGCCAGCAGCTTTACCCCCCTAAACAGCGGCGGAGGAGAGACCCAGTACTTC.